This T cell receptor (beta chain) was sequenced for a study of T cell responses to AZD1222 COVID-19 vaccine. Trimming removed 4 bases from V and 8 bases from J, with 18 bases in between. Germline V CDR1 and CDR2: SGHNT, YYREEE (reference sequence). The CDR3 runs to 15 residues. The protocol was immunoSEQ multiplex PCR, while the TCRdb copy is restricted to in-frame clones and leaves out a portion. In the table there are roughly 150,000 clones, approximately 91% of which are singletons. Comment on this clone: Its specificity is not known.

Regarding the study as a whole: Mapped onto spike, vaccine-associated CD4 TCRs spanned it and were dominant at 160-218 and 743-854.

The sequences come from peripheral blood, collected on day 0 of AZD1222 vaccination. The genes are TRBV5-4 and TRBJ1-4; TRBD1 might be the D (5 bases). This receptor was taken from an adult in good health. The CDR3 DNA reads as TGTGCCAGCAGCAGTAAGGGGTTGGAACAAGAAAAACTGTTTTTT. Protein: CASSSKGLEQEKLFF.